This T cell receptor (beta chain) stems from a study of OX40 agonist ivuxolimab in advanced cancers. Study at large: Earlier anti-PD-1, anti-PD-L1 or anti-CTLA-4 therapy was permitted; 35% to 50% had received some.

No patient had autoimmune disease or received systemic immunosuppression. Drawing of blood for sampling happened at baseline, at cycle 4 day 1, and at cycle 7 day 1. The table came from immunoSEQ multiplex PCR; TCRdb's copy has only in-frame clones and leaves some out. The table has roughly 20,000 clones, more than 65% seen once. Regarding this clone: Antigen specificity is unknown.

Study-level findings and limits: Clonal expansion among partial responders at 0.1-3.0 mg/kg ranked near the lowest.

The starting material was CD4+ or CD8+ T cells sorted from blood, obtained in a trial of the OX40 agonist ivuxolimab. The clonotype was recovered from an adult with an advanced solid tumor such as melanoma, head and neck, liver or kidney cancer.

The CDR3 DNA follows: TGTGCCAGCGCTCGAACGGGCCAGGGTACCAACTATGGCTACACCTTC. It translates to CASARTGQGTNYGYTF. J is TRBJ1-2 and V is TRBV28, with D tentatively TRBD1 (5 bases). The CDR3 is 16 residues long. In germline, CDR1 is MDHEN, CDR2 SYDVKM. Trimming stripped 8 bases from V and 2 bases from J, with 21 bases between.